The 21 T cell receptor beta chains reported below all come from one sample, sequenced in a study of blood T cell repertoires in COVID-19. Using immunoSEQ multiplex PCR, the repertoire was profiled, and TCRdb retains in-frame clones only, with some absent. The sample records hundreds of thousands of clones, approximately 85% being singletons. Material: peripheral blood. All receptors come from a man aged 45-65 years with active or convalescent COVID-19.

V gene TRBV27 combines with J gene TRBJ2-7, with D unclear. The CDR3 runs 12 residues. Per germline, CDR1 MNHEY and CDR2 SMNVEV (reference sequence). Trimming shortened V by 6 bases and J by 7 bases, and 13 bases separated the two germline ends. Here the CDR3 reads CASSPSLGEQYF. The CDR3 nucleotides are TGTGCCAGCAGCCCGTCCCTCGGGGAGCAGTACTTC.

V gene TRBV28 combines with J gene TRBJ2-1, with a possible D match to TRBD2 (6 bases). CDR1 and CDR2 from the germline V gene are MDHEN and SYDVKM. V was shortened by 6 bases and J by 7 bases, with 13 bases between the two germline ends. The CDR3 runs 13 residues. The CDR3 DNA reads TGTGCCAGCAGGGGGCAGGGAGGAAATGAGCAGTTCTTC. This gives the protein CASRGQGGNEQFF.

This clone was counted between two and nine times. The gene calls are TRBV28 and TRBJ2-2; 8 bases line up with TRBD1. Per germline, CDR1 MDHEN and CDR2 SYDVKM. The junction had 5 bases not matched to a gene; V was cut back by 6 bases and J by 2 bases. This CDR3 is 15 amino acids long. Here the CDR3 reads CASRYRGYNTGELFF. CDR3 DNA sequence: TGTGCCAGCAGGTACAGGGGGTATAACACCGGGGAGCTGTTTTTT.

The V gene is TRBV9, the J gene TRBJ1-2, with 8 bases matching TRBD1. Germline V lookup: CDR1 SGDLS, CDR2 YYNGEE. V gave up 4 bases and J gave up 8 bases; unmatched junction bases: 10. This CDR3 is built from 14 residues. CDR3 amino acids: CASSPWDRPDGYTF. The CDR3 region has the DNA TGTGCCAGCAGCCCCTGGGACAGGCCGGACGGCTACACCTTC.

CDR3 in amino acids: CAISFSSYNEQFF. Here the CDR3 DNA reads TGTGCCATCTCTTTTAGCTCCTACAATGAGCAGTTCTTC. The V call is TRBV7-9, the J call TRBJ2-1; D ambiguous. This CDR3 has 13 amino acids. Germline CDR1 SEHNR, CDR2 FQNEAQ (reference sequence). Trimming removed 10 bases at V and 0 bases at J, with 10 bases between.

The chain joins TRBV3-1 (or the pseudogene TRBV3-2) to TRBJ2-1, with D perhaps TRBD2 (5 bases). Germline CDR1 and CDR2: LGHDT and YNNKEL (reference sequence). Trimming removed 0 bases at V and 2 bases at J, with 20 bases between. There are 19 residues in the CDR3. The CDR3, as DNA: TGTGCCAGCAGCCAAGATCGTACGAGAAATCGACTACCCTACAATGAGCAGTTCTTC. Amino acids: CASSQDRTRNRLPYNEQFF.

This chain uses TRBV7-2 with TRBJ2-1, with D possibly TRBD2 on 5 matching bases. The CDR3 extends over 16 amino acids. Germline V CDR1 and CDR2: SGHTA, FQGNSA. V was trimmed by 5 bases and J by 0 bases, leaving 14 bases between them. The CDR3 is CASSPQRKSSYNEQFF. CDR3 bases: TGTGCCAGCAGCCCACAGCGGAAAAGCTCCTACAATGAGCAGTTCTTC.

V gene TRBV28 combines with J gene TRBJ1-2; D is perhaps TRBD1 (5 bases). The CDR3 length is 12 residues. Germline CDR1 MDHEN, CDR2 SYDVKM. V lost 4 bases and J lost 6, with 9 bases in between. The CDR3 region is CASSSGIHGYTF. CDR3 nucleotide sequence: TGTGCCAGCAGTTCAGGGATCCATGGCTACACCTTC.

The chain joins TRBV7-9 to TRBJ2-2; D ambiguous. The germline gives CDR1 SEHNR, CDR2 FQNEAQ (reference sequence). This CDR3 is built from 13 residues. The V gene lost 1 base and the J gene lost 7 bases, with 7 bases spanning the gap. CDR3 nucleotides: TGTGCCAGCAGCTTAGTAATTTACGGGGAGCTGTTTTTT. It translates to CASSLVIYGELFF.

The chain combines TRBV28 with TRBJ1-1; 7 bases are shared with TRBD1. Germline trimming cut 6 bases from V and 4 bases from J; bases unmatched to any gene: 5. The CDR3 runs to 13 residues. CDR1 MDHEN and CDR2 SYDVKM come from the germline V gene. DNA for the CDR3: TGTGCCAGCAGGACGACAGGGCCCACTGAAGCTTTCTTT. Translation: CASRTTGPTEAFF.

As to this clone: The junction differs from germline at one of its ends, possibly a read error. The V call is TRBV5-3, the J call TRBJ2-5; 9 bases are shared with TRBD2. TRBV5-3 is reported as an ORF; its role is uncertain. The CDR3 contains 19 residues. The CDR3 loop is CVRSLAPVGASGTQETQYF. CDR3 DNA sequence: TGTGTCAGAAGCTTGGCCCCCGTTGGGGCTAGCGGGACACAAGAGACCCAGTACTTC.

The V call is TRBV6-5, the J call TRBJ1-1; maybe TRBD1 (5 bases). Germline V gene lookup returns CDR1 MNHEY and CDR2 SVGAGI. There are 13 residues in the CDR3. Deletions cut 7 bases from V and 1 base from J, with 10 bases between. Written as DNA, the CDR3 is TGTGCCAGCATGACAGATCAGAACACTGAAGCTTTCTTT. Amino acid sequence: CASMTDQNTEAFF.

The chain employs TRBV7-3 and TRBJ2-1, with D perhaps matching TRBD2 (5 bases). V lost 3 bases and J lost 10, with 10 bases in between. The germline CDR1 and CDR2 sequences are SGHTA and FQGTGA. The CDR3 is 12 amino acids. CDR3 protein: CASSFQSGEQFF. As DNA, the CDR3 is TGTGCCAGCAGCTTTCAGTCGGGAGAGCAGTTCTTC.

The chain links TRBV11-2 to TRBJ2-3; the D gene is possibly TRBD2 (5 bases). There are 14 residues in the CDR3. Germline-derived CDR1 and CDR2 are SGHAT and FQNNGV. V was trimmed by 1 base and J by 6 bases, leaving 11 bases between them. The CDR3 protein is CASSLASGLDTQYF. CDR3 in DNA: TGTGCCAGCAGCTTAGCGAGCGGTCTGGATACGCAGTATTTT.

This clone came up once. The chain carries TRBV2 and TRBJ2-2; weak D call: TRBD1 (6 bases). Germline CDR1 SNHLY, CDR2 FYNNEI. The CDR3 has 16 residues. The V gene lost 2 bases and the J gene lost 7 bases, with 17 bases spanning the gap. The CDR3 nucleotides are TGTGCCAGCAGTGAACGGGACACTGTTCTAGACGGGGAGCTGTTTTTT. This gives the protein CASSERDTVLDGELFF.

The chain couples TRBV9 to TRBJ2-1; 7 bases agree with TRBD2. The CDR3 runs to 18 residues. The ends lost 3 bases at V and 6 bases at J; junction bases unmatched: 18. Germline CDR1 is SGDLS and CDR2 is YYNGEE. This CDR3 reads CASSGARGEGLTRNEQFF. CDR3 sequence (DNA): TGTGCCAGCAGCGGGGCCCGGGGGGAGGGCCTTACCCGCAATGAGCAGTTCTTC.

The V and J genes are TRBV6-1 and TRBJ1-6, with 7 nucleotides matching TRBD1. With 3 bases clipped from V and 0 bases from J, the junction kept 5 bases outside the gene matches. This CDR3 spans 17 amino acids. The germline V gene has CDR1 MNHNS and CDR2 SASEGT. The CDR3 loop is CASSDPDRSSYNSPLHF. CDR3 nucleotide sequence: TGTGCCAGCAGTGACCCGGACAGGAGCTCCTATAATTCACCCCTCCACTTT.

This clone was found a few times. The same CDR3 also results from other DNA sequences found in this sample. This chain uses TRBV3-1 (or the pseudogene TRBV3-2) with TRBJ2-2, with D uncertain. The V gene's germline CDR1 is LGHDT and CDR2 YNNKEL (reference sequence). There are 15 residues in the CDR3. V was shortened by 1 base and J by 2 bases, with 8 bases between the two germline ends. The CDR3, as DNA: TGTGCCAGCAGCCAAGTTCTAAGAAACACCGGGGAGCTGTTTTTT. It translates to CASSQVLRNTGELFF.

The CDR3 spells CAWNYVNTEAFF. In DNA form, the CDR3 reads TGTGCCTGGAATTATGTGAACACTGAAGCTTTCTTT. The V and J genes are TRBV30 and TRBJ1-1; D unresolved. CDR3 length: 12 amino acids. V was clipped by 4 bases and J by 0 bases, with 6 bases between them. Germline CDR1 and CDR2: GTSNPN and SVGIG (reference sequence). Variable domain in full (rest from reference TRBV30 and TRBJ1-1): SQTIHQWPATLVQPVGSPLSLECTVEGTSNPNLYWYRQAAGRGLQLLFYSVGIGQISSEVPQNLSASRPQDRQFILSSKKLLLSDSGFYLCAWNYVNTEAFFGQGTRLTVV.

The rearrangement joins TRBV4-3 to TRBJ2-1; the match to TRBD2 covers 11 bases. CDR1 LGHNA and CDR2 YSLEER come from the germline V gene. V was pared by 0 bases and J by 4 bases, with 8 bases of the junction left unmatched. The CDR3 extends over 18 amino acids. Written as DNA, the CDR3 is TGCGCCAGCAGCCAAGACTGGTCTAGCGGGAGGAATTACAATGAGCAGTTCTTC. Translation: CASSQDWSSGRNYNEQFF.

This chain uses TRBV12-3 or TRBV12-4 with TRBJ1-5, with D possibly matching TRBD1 (6 bases). The germline V and J ends were trimmed by 4 bases and 9 bases, with 13 bases remaining between them. This CDR3 contains 13 residues. CDR3 nucleotide sequence: TGTGCCAGCAGTTCCCAGGGGATCCCGCCCCAGCATTTT. Residues: CASSSQGIPPQHF.